Shown below are 7 T cell receptor beta chains from a single sample sequenced in a study of T cells in Graves' hyperthyroidism and ophthalmopathy (dated by TCRdb to the late 2010s). Receptor amplification or capture employed multiplex PCR. Sequencing was carried out with an Illumina HiSeq 2000. The TCR beta CDR3 regions were amplified from the RNA transcripts. The first round of RT-PCR for the TCR CDR3 was performed with the HTBI primer set and the Qiagen OneStep RT-PCR kit. TCRdb handled the public reads itself, with Q25 trimming in fastp and clone calling in MiXCR, and kept productive beta chains. When rows share a CDR3 protein, they turn into one entry using the most common DNA and genes. The sample table contains fewer than 650,000 distinct CDR3 sequences; only one count was recorded for around 14% of them. Roughly 6.2% of the sample rests with the top ten. The sample consisted of blood. These receptor sequences come from a woman in her thirties with Graves' hyperthyroidism that later progressed to Graves' ophthalmopathy.

This clonotype was counted ten times or more. This chain links TRBV6-1 with TRBJ1-1, with D tentatively TRBD1 (6 bases). This CDR3 is 16 amino acids long. Trimming shortened V by 2 bases and J by 3 bases, and 16 bases separated the two germline ends. Germline CDR1 reads MNHNS; CDR2 reads SASEGT. The CDR3 nucleotides read TGTGCCAGCAGTGAACACCCTGGAAGGGGGGACACTGAAGCTTTCTTT. It yields the protein CASSEHPGRGDTEAFF.

This clonotype was counted at least ten times. The chain couples TRBV3-1 to TRBJ1-2; D remains unclear. This CDR3 has 15 residues. Germline lookup yields CDR1 LGHDT and CDR2 YNNKEL (reference sequence). V gave up 2 bases and J gave up 6 bases, with 16 bases separating them. The CDR3 spells CASSQTLLLSHGYTF. For the CDR3, the DNA is TGTGCCAGCAGCCAAACCCTACTCCTGAGCCATGGCTACACCTTC. Combining the CDR3 with reference TRBV3-1 and TRBJ1-2 gives the whole variable domain DTAVSQTPKYLVTQMGNDKSIKCEQNLGHDTMYWYKQDSKKFLKIMFSYNNKELIINETVPNRFSPKSPDKAHLNLHINSLELGDSAVYFCASSQTLLLSHGYTFGSGTRLTVV.

V is TRBV7-8 and J is TRBJ2-7; no clear D gene. Trimming pared 1 base from V and 5 bases from J, leaving 15 bases between. The germline CDR1 and CDR2 sequences are SGHVS and FQNEAQ. This CDR3 has 15 residues. The CDR3 coding sequence is TGTGCCAGCAGCTTAGGCGACGGGCGGTCTAACGAGCAGTACTTC. This encodes CASSLGDGRSNEQYF.

This clonotype was counted only a few times. The chain has TRBV30 and TRBJ1-2, with D possibly TRBD1 on 5 matching bases. The CDR3 length is 14 residues. Trimming left V 8 bases short and J 4 bases short, with 20 bases between. CDR1 is GTSNPN, CDR2 SVGIG, per germline (reference sequence). The CDR3: CAGTPHFDSYGYTF. The CDR3 nucleotides read TGTGCCGGCACCCCCCACTTCGACAGCTATGGCTACACCTTC.

This clonotype was detected many times. The V call is TRBV2, the J call TRBJ1-2; D gene unclear. This CDR3 has 12 residues. With 8 bases removed from V and 0 bases from J, the gap between germline ends came to 7 bases. Looked up from germline, CDR1 is SNHLY and CDR2 is FYNNEI. The CDR3 coding sequence is TGTGCCAGCGGGATTTCTAACTATGGCTACACCTTC. Encoded protein: CASGISNYGYTF.

Ten or more counts support this clonotype. The gene calls are TRBV12-3 or TRBV12-4 and TRBJ1-6; D is undetermined. The CDR3 has 15 residues. V lost 3 bases and J 10 bases, leaving 16 bases between the germline ends. The CDR3 sequence is CASSFKSGEASPLHF. The CDR3, as DNA: TGTGCCAGCAGTTTCAAGTCCGGGGAGGCGTCACCCCTCCACTTT.

This clonotype came up many times. The junction departs from germline at one end; a sequencing error may be responsible. The V and J genes are TRBV7-3 and TRBJ2-7; TRBD1 aligns across 10 bases. The V gene's germline CDR1 is SGHTA and CDR2 FQGTGA. The CDR3 extends over 14 amino acids. CDR3 nucleotides: TGTGCCAGCAGCTTCGGACAGGGGGACTACAAGCAGTACTTC. Its translation: CASSFGQGDYKQYF.